Described below is a single T cell receptor beta chain sequence and its context. What it binds is not known. The data were obtained in a study of blood T cells in healthy people across ages. Broader study findings: Both higher diversity and more naive CD4+ cells marked long-lived donors when set against aged donors.

The use of a sample-barcoded 5' primer and a J-beta primer mix characterized a second PCR of about 7 to 12 cycles. TCRdb independently ran MiXCR on the 5' RACE reads; one entry per CDR3 protein. The data contain roughly 800,000 distinct CDR3 sequences, around 36% of them singletons. They isolated at least 7 million PBMCs from each sample. There are 13 residues in the CDR3. J was trimmed by 4 bases and V by 4 bases; bases with no gene match: 2. The V gene's germline CDR1 is SEHNR and CDR2 FQNEAQ (reference sequence). Sequenced input: blood. The rearrangement joins TRBV7-9 to TRBJ2-3; 7 positions match TRBD2. The TCR was taken from a young man in good health. CDR3 DNA: TGTGCCAGCAGCTGGGACTACCCAGATACGCAGTATTTT. Translated, it gives CASSWDYPDTQYF.